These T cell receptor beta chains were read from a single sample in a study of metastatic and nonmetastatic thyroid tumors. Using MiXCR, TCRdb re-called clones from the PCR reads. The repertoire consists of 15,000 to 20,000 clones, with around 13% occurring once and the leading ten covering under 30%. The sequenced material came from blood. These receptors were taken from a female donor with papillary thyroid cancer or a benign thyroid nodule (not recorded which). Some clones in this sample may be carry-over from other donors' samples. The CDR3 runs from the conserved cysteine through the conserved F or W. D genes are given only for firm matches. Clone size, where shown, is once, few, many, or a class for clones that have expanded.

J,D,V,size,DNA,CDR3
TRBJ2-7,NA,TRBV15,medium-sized,TGTGCCACCAGCAGAGGGGACTCCTATTTCTACGAGCAGTACTTC,CATSRGDSYFYEQYF
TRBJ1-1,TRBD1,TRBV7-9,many,TGTGCCAGTACAGGGGGCCACCTCGAAGCTTTCTTT,CASTGGHLEAFF
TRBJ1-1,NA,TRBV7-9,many,TGTGCCAGCAGCGCTCCCGAGGCCGCGAACACTGAAGCTTTCTTT,CASSAPEAANTEAFF
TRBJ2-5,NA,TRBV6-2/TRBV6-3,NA,TGTGCCAGCAGTCCCCCGCAGGGGGGACAAGAGACCCAGTACTTC,CASSPPQGGQETQYF
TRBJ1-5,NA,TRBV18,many,TGTGCCAGCTCACCAAGGGAGGGAAGCAATCAGCCCCAGCATTTT,CASSPREGSNQPQHF
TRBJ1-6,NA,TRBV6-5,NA,TGTGCCAGCAGTTACTCGATGGTATATAGGCGGGATAATTCACCCCTCCACTTT,CASSYSMVYRRDNSPLHF
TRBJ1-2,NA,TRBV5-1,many,TGCGCCAGCAGCTTAATTGGGCATATCAACCCCTCCTATGGCTACACCTTC,CASSLIGHINPSYGYTF
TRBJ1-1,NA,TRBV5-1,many,TGCGCCAGCAGCTTGGGTGGAAACACTGAAGCTTTCTTT,CASSLGGNTEAFF
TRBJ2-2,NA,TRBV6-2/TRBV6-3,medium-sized,TGTGCCAGCAGAGAGGGAGCCGGGGAGCTGTTTTTT,CASREGAGELFF
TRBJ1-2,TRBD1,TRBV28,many,TGTGCCAGCAGTCTACCAGGGGGTCTCCAGCGGGGCTACACCTTC,CASSLPGGLQRGYTF
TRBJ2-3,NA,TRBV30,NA,TGTGCCTTTAGTCTCCCCGGGAGTCCACCAGATACGCAGTATTTT,CAFSLPGSPPDTQYF
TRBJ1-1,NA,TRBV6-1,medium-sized,TGTGCCAGCCTTATAAAGGTAGGAACTGAAGCTTTCTTT,CASLIKVGTEAFF
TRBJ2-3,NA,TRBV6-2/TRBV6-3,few,TGTTCTAGCAGTCGGAGAACGTCGACGCAGTATTTT,CSSSRRTSTQYF
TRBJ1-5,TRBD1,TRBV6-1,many,TGTGCCAGCAGTGAAAGGGGGACAGTCACCTATAGCAATCAGCCCCAGCATTTT,CASSERGTVTYSNQPQHF
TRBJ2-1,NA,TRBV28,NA,TGTGCCAGCAGTCCCTGGACAACCTCGAGGGGCAATGAGCAGTTCTTC,CASSPWTTSRGNEQFF
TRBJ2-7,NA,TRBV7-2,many,TGTGCCAGCAGCTTAGCCCGAACCTACGAGCAGTACTTC,CASSLARTYEQYF
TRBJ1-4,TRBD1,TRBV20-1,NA,TGCAGTGCTGATTCGGGACAGGGCTTTGAAAAACTGTTTTTT,CSADSGQGFEKLFF
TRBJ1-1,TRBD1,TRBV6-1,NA,TGTGCCAGCAGTTGGACAGGGGCCAAGAACACTGAAGCTTTCTTT,CASSWTGAKNTEAFF
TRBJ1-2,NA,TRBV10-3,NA,TGTGCCACACAGAGGGACTATGGCTACACCTTC,CATQRDYGYTF
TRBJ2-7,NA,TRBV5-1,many,TGCGCCAGCAGCCCATCCTTGGGCCTTGCCTCCTACGAGCAGTACTTC,CASSPSLGLASYEQYF
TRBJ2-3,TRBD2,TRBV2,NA,TGTGCCAGCATTTGGCTAGCGGGGACCACAGATACGCAGTATTTT,CASIWLAGTTDTQYF
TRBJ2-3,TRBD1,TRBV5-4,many,TGTGCTAGCAGCTTGGCCGGGACAGGGGTCTCCACAGATACGCAGTATTTT,CASSLAGTGVSTDTQYF
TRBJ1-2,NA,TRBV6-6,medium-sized,TGTGCCAGCAGTTACTCGAGCACAGACTATGGCTACACCTTC,CASSYSSTDYGYTF
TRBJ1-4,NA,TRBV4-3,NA,TGCGCCAGCAGCCAAGACGGTACTCCCATGGGGGAAAAACTGTTTTTT,CASSQDGTPMGEKLFF
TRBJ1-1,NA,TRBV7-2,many,TGTGCCAGCAGCTTATTTCGGGACCTAATTCCAGCTTTCTTT,CASSLFRDLIPAFF
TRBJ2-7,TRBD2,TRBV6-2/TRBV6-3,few,TGTGCCAGCAGTTACGCACTAGCGGGAGCCTACGAGCAGTACTTC,CASSYALAGAYEQYF
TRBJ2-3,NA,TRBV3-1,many,TGTGCCAGCAGCCAAGTTCTACAATGGGGTAATACAGATACGCAGTATTTT,CASSQVLQWGNTDTQYF
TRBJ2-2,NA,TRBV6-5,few,TGTGCCAGCAGTTACTGGCAGAACACCGGGGAGCTGTTTTTT,CASSYWQNTGELFF
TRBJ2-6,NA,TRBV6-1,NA,TGTGCCACTGGTGATCACGGCACCGGGGCCAACGTCCTGACTTTC,CATGDHGTGANVLTF
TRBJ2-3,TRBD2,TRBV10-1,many,TGCGCCAGCAGTCAAGGACTAGCGGGGGGGGGCACAGATACGCAGTATTTT,CASSQGLAGGGTDTQYF
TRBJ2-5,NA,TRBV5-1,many,TGCGCCAGCAGCTTGGTACCGGACCAAGAGACCCAGTACTTC,CASSLVPDQETQYF
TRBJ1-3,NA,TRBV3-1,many,TGTGCCAGCAGCCCCTGGGCGGTCAGCTCTGGAAACACCATATATTTT,CASSPWAVSSGNTIYF
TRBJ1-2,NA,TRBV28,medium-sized,TGTGCCAGCAGGGATTACTATGGCTACACCTTC,CASRDYYGYTF